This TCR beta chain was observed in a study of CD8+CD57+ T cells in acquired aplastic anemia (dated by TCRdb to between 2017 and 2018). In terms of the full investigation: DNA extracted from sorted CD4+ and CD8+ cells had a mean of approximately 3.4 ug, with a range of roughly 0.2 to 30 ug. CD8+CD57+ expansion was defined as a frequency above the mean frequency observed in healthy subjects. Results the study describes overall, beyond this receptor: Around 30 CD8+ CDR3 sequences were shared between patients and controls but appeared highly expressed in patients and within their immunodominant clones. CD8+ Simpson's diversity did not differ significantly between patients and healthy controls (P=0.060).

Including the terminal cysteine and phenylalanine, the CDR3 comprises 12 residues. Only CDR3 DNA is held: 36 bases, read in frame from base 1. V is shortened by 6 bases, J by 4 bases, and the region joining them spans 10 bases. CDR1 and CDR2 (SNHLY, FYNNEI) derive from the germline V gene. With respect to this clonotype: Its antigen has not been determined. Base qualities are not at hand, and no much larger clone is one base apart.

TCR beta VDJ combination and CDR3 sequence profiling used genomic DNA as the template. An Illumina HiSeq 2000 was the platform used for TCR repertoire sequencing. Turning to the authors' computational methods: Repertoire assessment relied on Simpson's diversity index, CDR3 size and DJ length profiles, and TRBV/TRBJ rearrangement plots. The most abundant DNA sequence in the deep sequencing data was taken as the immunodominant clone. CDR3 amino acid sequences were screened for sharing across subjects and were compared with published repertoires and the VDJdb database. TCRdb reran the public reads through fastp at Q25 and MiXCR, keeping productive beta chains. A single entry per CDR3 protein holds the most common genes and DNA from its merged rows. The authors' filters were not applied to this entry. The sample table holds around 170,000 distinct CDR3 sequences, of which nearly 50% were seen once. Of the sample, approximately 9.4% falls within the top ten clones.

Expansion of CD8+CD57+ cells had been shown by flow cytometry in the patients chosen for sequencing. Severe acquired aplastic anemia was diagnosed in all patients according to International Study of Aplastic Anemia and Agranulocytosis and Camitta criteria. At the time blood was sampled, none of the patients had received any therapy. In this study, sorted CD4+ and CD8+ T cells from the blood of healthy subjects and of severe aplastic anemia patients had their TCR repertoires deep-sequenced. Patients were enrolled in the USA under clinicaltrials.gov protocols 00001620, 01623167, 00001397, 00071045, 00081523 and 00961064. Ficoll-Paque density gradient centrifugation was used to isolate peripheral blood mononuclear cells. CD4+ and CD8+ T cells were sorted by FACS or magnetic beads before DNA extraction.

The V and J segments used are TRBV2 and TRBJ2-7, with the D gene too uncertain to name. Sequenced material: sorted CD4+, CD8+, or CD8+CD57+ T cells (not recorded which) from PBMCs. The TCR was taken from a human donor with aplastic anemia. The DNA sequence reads TGTGCCAGCAGCACAGACTTGTACGAGCAGTACTTC. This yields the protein CASSTDLYEQYF.